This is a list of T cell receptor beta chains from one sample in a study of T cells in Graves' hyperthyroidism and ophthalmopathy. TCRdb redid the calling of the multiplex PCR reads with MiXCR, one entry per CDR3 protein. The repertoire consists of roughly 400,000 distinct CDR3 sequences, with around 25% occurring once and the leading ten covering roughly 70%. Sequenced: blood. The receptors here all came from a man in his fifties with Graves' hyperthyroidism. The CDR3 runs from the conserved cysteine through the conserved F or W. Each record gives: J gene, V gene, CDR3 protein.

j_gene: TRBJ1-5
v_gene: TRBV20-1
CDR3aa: CSAWRGDSNQPQHF

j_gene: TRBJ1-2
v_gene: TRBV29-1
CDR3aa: CSVEAGTDGYTF

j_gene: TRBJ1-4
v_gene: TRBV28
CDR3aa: CASSFPGGDNEKLFF

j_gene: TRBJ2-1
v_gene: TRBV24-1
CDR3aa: CATSSSGRAGSYNEQFF

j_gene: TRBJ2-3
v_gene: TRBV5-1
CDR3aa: CASSLVAGGVDTQYF

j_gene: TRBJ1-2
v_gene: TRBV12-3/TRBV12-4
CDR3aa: CASSAGQGNYGYTF

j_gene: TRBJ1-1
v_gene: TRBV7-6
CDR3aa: CASSFPGRLRTEAFF

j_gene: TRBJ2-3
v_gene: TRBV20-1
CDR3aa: CSARVLQATDTQYF

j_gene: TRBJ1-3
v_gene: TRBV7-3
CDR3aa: CASSLGTPPSGNTIYF

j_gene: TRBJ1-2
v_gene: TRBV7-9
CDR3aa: CASSLESGVPYGYTF

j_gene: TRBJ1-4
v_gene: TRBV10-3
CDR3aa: CASRDREDEKLFF

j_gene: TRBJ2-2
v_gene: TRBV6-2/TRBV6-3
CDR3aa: CASSYSWGAKTGELFF

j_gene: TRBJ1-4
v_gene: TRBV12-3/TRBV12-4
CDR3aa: CASSTRGQGANEKLFF

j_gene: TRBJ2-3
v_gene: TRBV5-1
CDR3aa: CASSLLGATDTQYF

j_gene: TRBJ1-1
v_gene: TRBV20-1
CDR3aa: CSATPWGRNTEAFF

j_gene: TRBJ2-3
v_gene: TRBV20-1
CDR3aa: CSASRAGYGADTQYF

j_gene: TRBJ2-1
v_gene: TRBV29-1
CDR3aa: CSVEDQTGYNEQFF

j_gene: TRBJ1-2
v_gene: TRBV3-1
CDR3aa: CASSLNDRSYGYTF

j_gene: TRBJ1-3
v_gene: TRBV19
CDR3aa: CASSIAGGYENTIYF

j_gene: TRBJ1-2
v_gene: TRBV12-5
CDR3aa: CASGSQGNRDYGYTF

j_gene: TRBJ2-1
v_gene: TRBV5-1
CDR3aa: CASSFSGSFVYNEQFF

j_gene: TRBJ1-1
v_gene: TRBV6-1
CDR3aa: CASRIRQGEAFF

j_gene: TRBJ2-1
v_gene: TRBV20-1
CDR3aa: CSASGGGGSSSYNEQFF

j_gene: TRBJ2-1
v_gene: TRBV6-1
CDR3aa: CASSPNRDTHEQFF

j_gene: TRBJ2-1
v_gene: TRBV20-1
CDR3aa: CSAKGGRAGNEQFF

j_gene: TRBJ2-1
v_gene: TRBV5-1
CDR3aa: CASSLVSFGTDSYNEQFF

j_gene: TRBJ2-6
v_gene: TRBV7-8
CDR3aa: CASSKSPGAGISPGANVLTF

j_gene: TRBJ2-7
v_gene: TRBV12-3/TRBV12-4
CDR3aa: CASSSPGEQYF

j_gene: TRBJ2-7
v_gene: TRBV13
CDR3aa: CASSGPGAASSYEQYF

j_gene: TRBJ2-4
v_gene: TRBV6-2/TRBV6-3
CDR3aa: CASSPEGTGFNIKNIQYF

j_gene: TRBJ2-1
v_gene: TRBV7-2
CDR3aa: CASSVNTAYEQFF

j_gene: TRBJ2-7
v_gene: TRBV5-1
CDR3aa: CASSSDIHEQYF

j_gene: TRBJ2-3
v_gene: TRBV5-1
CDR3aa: CASAERLSTDTQYF

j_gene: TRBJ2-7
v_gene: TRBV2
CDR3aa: CASRSTGGRSYEQYF

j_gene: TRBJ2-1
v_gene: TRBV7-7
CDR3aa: CASSLASGAYNEQFF

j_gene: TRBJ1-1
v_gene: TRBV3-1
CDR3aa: CASSQDSDTEAFF

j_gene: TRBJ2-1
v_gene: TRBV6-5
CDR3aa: CASSSSGTGQFF

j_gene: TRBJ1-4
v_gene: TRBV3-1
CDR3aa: CASSPSGQGSRTNEKLFF

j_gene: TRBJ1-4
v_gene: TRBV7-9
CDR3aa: CASSLVGGSTNEKLFF

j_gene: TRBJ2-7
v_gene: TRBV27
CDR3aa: CASSPSRGPYEQYF